Described below is a single TCR beta chain sequence and its context. No cognate antigen has been identified for it. There are no base qualities to consult, and no much larger clone falls within one base. Other nucleotide sequences from this sample produce the same CDR3. Library method: the immunoSEQ multiplex PCR assay. For the multiplex PCR, a mixture combining 60 forward primers for TCR Vbeta segments and 13 reverse primers for TCR Jbeta segments was used. Amplification of the CDR3 region of rearranged TCR beta genes was performed with a multiplex PCR assay on genomic DNA. On the Illumina HiSeq System, the amplified TCR beta libraries were sequenced as 87-base-pair reads. Per the authors' processing: A later analysis tallied 75 million to 95 million unique TCR beta chains across the 610 or so repertoires, and roughly 11 million of those chains were shared by two or more donors. A nearest-neighbor algorithm error-corrected the raw reads and collapsed the reads into unique sequences, merging closely related sequences to remove PCR and sequencing errors. V, D and J gene segments were assigned by aligning CDR3 sequences to IMGT reference sequences. Each retained sequence needed at least a six-nucleotide match to both a V gene segment and a J gene segment. A rearrangement counted as productive if the CDR3 had no stop codons and remained in frame with V and J, and every other rearrangement counted as non-productive. CDR3 was defined by IMGT convention, running from the second conserved V-encoded cysteine to the conserved J-encoded phenylalanine. Sequences without an unambiguous match to a single V gene segment were excluded from the earlier analysis of about 600 of the donors. An earlier analysis of around 600 of the donors classified V segments as functional when productive rearrangements were above 56.7% and as segregating when the standard deviation between donors was above 5%. A statistical classification framework was developed to diagnose cytomegalovirus status using the catalog of TCR beta chain sequences. V and J gene assignment, in a later analysis, came from comparing TCR nucleotide sequences with IMGT/GENE-DB human TR gene sequences. In a later analysis, CDR3 sequences and most-parsimonious VDJ recombination scenarios were assigned using the TCRdist pipeline. A later analysis defined each TCR beta chain by its CDR3 amino acid sequence plus V-gene family, and excluded reads lacking a unique V-gene family. A later analysis removed roughly 590 highly shared, low-generation-probability nucleotide sequences to deal with suspected cross-contamination and a sequencing artifact. A later analysis calculated a clonal expansion index for each public chain from normalized within-repertoire ranks of inferred template counts. In a later analysis, generation probabilities were computed with a VDJ recombination model fitted to out-of-frame rearrangements, and the resulting probabilities were checked against IGoR. In a later analysis, TCR-TCR, TCR-HLA and TCR-CMV co-occurrence was scored with hypergeometric tests, and a repertoire-size bias correction was applied to TCR pairs. To estimate false discovery rates, a later analysis permuted the HLA or CMV assignments 20 times. In a later analysis, co-occurring TCRs were grouped using DBSCAN, with TCRdist sequence similarity added in when clustering inside HLA-allele-positive subsets. Co-occurrence clustering excluded repertoires with fewer than 30,000 or more than 120,000 public chains, plus five with anomalous nucleotide sharing. TCRdb retrieved this table from immuneACCESS and kept in-frame rearrangements only. Not all clones are present; in checked studies, unresolved V genes account for under half, and no reason is known for the remainder. The DNA was the basis for D and trimming; V, J and clone size are from that table. For this sample the table gives 85,000 to 100,000 clones, of which roughly 60% were detected only once. Jointly, the top ten make up roughly 2.5% of the sample.

This specimen belongs to a study of cytomegalovirus exposure and HLA in healthy donors (dated by TCRdb to 2016 to 2017). The study in broad terms: An earlier analysis of several hundred of the donors reported approximately 260 Gb of sequence data and around 110 million unique TCR beta sequences obtained from approximately 180 million T cells. An early release that covered fewer than 750 HLA-typed donors contained around 300 gigabases of sequencing data and 85 million to 100 million unique TCR sequences. Among the roughly 400 genotyped donors, around 81% belonged to the genetic ancestry cluster associated with self-reported Caucasian donors. The study aimed to test whether cataloging public T cell receptors could reveal signatures of past pathogen exposure. Using immunosequencing, the study profiled T cell repertoires from around 670 subjects and related those repertoires to cytomegalovirus serostatus. Besides the first cohort of approximately 670 subjects, a separate validation cohort made up of 120 or so different subjects was used. High-throughput TCR immunosequencing, statistical association of individual TCRs with disease status, and machine learning were combined to predict cytomegalovirus infection status. A later analysis re-examined previously published TCR beta repertoires from 500 to 700 donors and added high-resolution HLA genotyping to investigate patterns of TCR occurrence. Rather than using new phenotypic data, the later analysis identified candidate immune exposures from TCR beta sequences and from how often those sequences occurred across donors. An earlier analysis of a few hundred of the donors applied high-throughput TCR beta sequencing to assess whether each TCR beta V gene segment acted as functional or pseudogenic. Donor age, sex, ethnicity and CMV serostatus were collected together with the repertoire data. A later genetic analysis took genome-wide SNP genotypes for about 65% of the 666 donors and used that subset as a discovery cohort. All discovery cohort repertoires had been generated on a single sequencing platform. Class I and class II HLA loci were covered by the typing at four-digit resolution. The number of typed donors differed by locus: roughly 629-640 for A, B, C, DRB1 and DQB1; 500 to 550 for DQA1; 606 for DPA1; and some 450 for DPB1. Four to six DR-DQ haplotypes were handled as single units for association and clustering, since linkage in the cohort was strong. Among roughly 400 genotyped donors of the cohort, an average of roughly 230,000 unique TCR beta nucleotide sequences was sequenced per donor, of which about 18% were non-productive.

The CDR3 spans 13 residues, from the cysteine through the phenylalanine. The kept DNA is CDR3 alone, 39 bases in frame from the first base. Sequences MNHEY (CDR1) and SVGAGI (CDR2) are obtained from the germline V gene. V sheds 7 bases and J sheds 2 bases, leaving 11 bases between their ends. The cohort was made up of hundreds of healthy bone marrow donors. At the time of sampling, all cohort members were nominally healthy, though unrecorded immune exposures were likely present. CMV serostatus was recorded as positive for around 300 and negative for about 50% of the roughly 670 cohort members, whereas no CMV serostatus was recorded for the donor in question. Each donor provided a peripheral blood sample, and peripheral blood mononuclear cells were used for TCR beta sequencing. Genomic DNA was extracted from the blood cell samples with the Qiagen DNeasy Blood Extraction Kit. Points the paper makes about the study in general: Cytomegalovirus status was reported to be diagnosed by the classifier with high specificity and sensitivity in both the original and validation cohorts. When HLA alleles, especially DR and DQ, strongly co-occurred, attributing TCR associations to individual alleles was difficult. According to a later analysis, TCR association rates differed among HLA loci, with DRB1 alleles showing the most associated TCRs and HLA-C alleles showing the fewest. At a false discovery rate of 0.05, a later analysis linked around 15,000 TCR beta sequences to specific HLA alleles. Because the 87-base-pair reads could not distinguish some IMGT-functional V segments, including TRBV6-2 and TRBV6-3, those segments were excluded. It was suggested by the authors that the approach could potentially be generalized to other disease states and immunological phenotypes. Because counts were too low, around 17 rarely observed V segments, including chromosome 9 orphons, were left out of the earlier analysis of 587 of the donors. A group of highly shared sequence variants was considered likely to be a technical artifact of the sequencing pipeline. Broadly in line with IMGT annotations, most TCR beta V segments showed up in productive rearrangements about 87% or about 30% of the time in an earlier analysis of a few hundred of the donors. Compared with equally common non-associated chains, HLA-associated TCR beta chains in a later analysis were more clonally expanded and had lower generation probabilities. A later analysis found that most CMV-associated TCR beta chains appeared HLA-restricted, with HLA associations seemingly driven largely by CMV exposure. According to a later genetic analysis, donors in an Asian-associated ancestry cluster had fewer N-insertions in productive TCRs than the approximately 650-donor mean. A few of the identified cytomegalovirus-associated TCR beta chains were confirmed in vitro to be specific for cytomegalovirus antigens. For the cohort, immune exposure information was limited to CMV serostatus. While some public TCRs were present in many individuals, most TCR sequences turned up only very rarely across donors. The study gave a list of around 170 TCR beta chains associated with cytomegalovirus. Linkage disequilibrium might explain the correlated functional status among segregating V segments, but an unknown experimental factor could not be ruled out. In a later analysis, several top co-occurrence clusters were reported to appear linked to parvovirus B19, influenza, CMV and Epstein-Barr virus. V-gene and J-gene trimming of TCR beta chains was associated with a missense DCLRE1C variant in a later genetic analysis, and the association was replicated in an independent cohort. Because HLA typing was missing for some donors at each locus, association tests included only the typed subset. The presence/absence analyses assumed that sequencing depth was roughly uniform across donors, and that assumption may not be true. Only TCR beta chains were sequenced in this cohort, and the absence of alpha or paired-chain data limited detectable features. A further reported finding was that TCR beta sequences accurately predicted the HLA-A and HLA-B alleles for most subjects in the first cohort.

The receptor chain draws on TRBV6-5 and TRBJ1-2; the D segment could be TRBD1, given 6 matching bases. The receptor was derived from a human donor in good health. Sequenced material: PBMCs. The nucleotide sequence reads TGTGCCAGCAAACCCGGACAGAACTATGGCTACACCTTC. Translated, this is CASKPGQNYGYTF.